One and the same sample provided the 19 T cell receptor beta chains below, sequenced in a study of blood T cell repertoires in COVID-19. TCRdb's table, derived via immunoSEQ multiplex PCR, lists solely in-frame clones and lacks some. The table has roughly 120,000 clones, less than 85% seen once; the top ten hold 2% to 2.5%. Input material: peripheral blood. The receptors come from a man under 40 with acute or convalescent COVID-19.

V is TRBV4-3 and J is TRBJ2-1; 9 bases match TRBD2. This CDR3 region has 16 residues. Looked up from germline, CDR1 is LGHNA and CDR2 is YSLEER. J lost 9 bases, V lost 0 bases, and 9 bases had no gene match. The CDR3 nucleotides are TGCGCCAGCAGCCAAGATGGCGGGGGGGCAGACTTTGAGCAGTTCTTC. This translates into CASSQDGGGADFEQFF.

The chain links TRBV6-2 or TRBV6-3 to TRBJ1-2; D perhaps matches TRBD1 (6 bases). The CDR3 runs 13 residues. V lost 6 bases to trimming and J lost 4 bases, with 12 bases between them. Germline V gene lookup returns CDR1 MNHEY and CDR2 SVGEGT. CDR3 protein: CASSKGVTYGYTF. CDR3 nucleotide sequence: TGTGCCAGCAGCAAGGGGGTGACCTATGGCTACACCTTC.

The rearrangement links TRBV6-5 to TRBJ2-2, with a possible D match to TRBD1 (6 bases). Germline V gene lookup returns CDR1 MNHEY and CDR2 SVGAGI. CDR3 size: 13 residues. V gave up 6 bases and J gave up 7 bases, with 12 bases separating them. CDR3 sequence reads: CASSRDNLGELFF. The CDR3 DNA reads TGTGCCAGCAGCCGGGACAACCTCGGGGAGCTGTTTTTT.

The rearrangement joins TRBV2 to TRBJ1-1; D is unclear. Germline V gene data show CDR1 as SNHLY and CDR2 as FYNNEI. There are 14 residues in the CDR3. The V and J ends lost 1 base and 1 base respectively, with 7 bases between them. The CDR3 region is CASSEDHWNTEAFF. In DNA form, the CDR3 reads TGTGCCAGCAGTGAAGATCACTGGAACACTGAAGCTTTCTTT.

This clone was seen just once. The CDR3 loop reads CASSPPGTTKTQYF. As DNA, the CDR3 is TGTGCCAGCAGCCCCCCCGGGACTACCAAGACGCAGTATTTT. The V call is TRBV28, the J call TRBJ2-3, with TRBD2 matching over 7 bases. V shed 6 bases and J 9 bases; nucleotides not matched to a gene: 12. The germline V gene encodes CDR1 MDHEN and CDR2 SYDVKM. The CDR3 sequence is 14 residues long.

V is TRBV11-2 and J is TRBJ1-1; D gene unclear. This CDR3 contains 11 residues. Trimming shortened V by 3 bases and J by 5 bases, and 4 bases separated the two germline ends. Germline V CDR1 and CDR2: SGHAT, FQNNGV. CDR3 DNA: TGTGCCAGCAGCTTGAGTACTGAAGCTTTCTTT. It yields the protein CASSLSTEAFF.

The chain joins TRBV14 to TRBJ2-1; TRBD2 aligns across 9 bases. The CDR3 totals 16 residues. Germline-derived CDR1 and CDR2 are SGHDN and FVKESK. V lost 1 base, J lost 7 bases, and 8 bases stayed unmatched. Here the CDR3 reads CASSQGSGSFRNEQFF. In DNA, the CDR3 is TGTGCCAGCAGCCAAGGTAGCGGGAGTTTCAGGAATGAGCAGTTCTTC.

This chain links TRBV7-9 with TRBJ2-1, with D tentatively TRBD2 (6 bases). V lost 0 bases, J lost 8 bases, and 14 bases lay in between. Germline V gives CDR1 SEHNR, CDR2 FQNEAQ (reference sequence). This CDR3 is 15 amino acids long. DNA for the CDR3: TGTGCCAGCAGCTTAGCGCTCCTAGCGTTGGATGAGCAGTTCTTC. Translated, it gives CASSLALLALDEQFF.

The chain has TRBV4-3 and TRBJ2-1, with TRBD2 identical over 8 bases. Germline V gene lookup returns CDR1 LGHNA and CDR2 YSLEER. V trimming: 0 bases; J trimming: 8 bases; junction bases outside the gene matches: 9. This CDR3 has 16 amino acids. CDR3 loop: CASSQDLPSGGDEQFF. CDR3 nucleotide sequence: TGCGCCAGCAGCCAAGATCTCCCGAGCGGGGGTGATGAGCAGTTCTTC.

V usage is TRBV19 and J usage is TRBJ1-1, with D possibly matching TRBD1 (5 bases). The V gene lost 7 bases and the J gene lost 0 bases, with 18 bases spanning the gap. Germline CDR1 and CDR2: LNHDA and SQIVND (reference sequence). The CDR3 consists of 16 residues. The CDR3 bases are TGTGCCAGTATGGTAAGTGGGGCAGCCTTGAACACTGAAGCTTTCTTT. This sequence encodes CASMVSGAALNTEAFF.

The J gene is TRBJ1-2, the V gene TRBV7-6, with D possibly matching TRBD1 (5 bases). This CDR3 spans 16 amino acids. Deletions cut 0 bases from V and 4 bases from J, with 15 bases between. CDR1 SGHVS and CDR2 FNYEAQ come from the germline V gene. The CDR3 here is CASSLAVPPGGYGYTF. The CDR3 bases are TGTGCCAGCAGCTTAGCGGTCCCCCCCGGGGGCTATGGCTACACCTTC.

The chain joins TRBV7-9 to TRBJ2-3; tentatively, D is TRBD2 (6 bases). Looked up from germline, CDR1 is SEHNR and CDR2 is FQNEAQ (reference sequence). This CDR3 spans 17 amino acids. The V gene lost 1 base and the J gene lost 0 bases, with 14 bases spanning the gap. The CDR3 protein is CASSLGIGSGSTDTQYF. In DNA form, the CDR3 reads TGTGCCAGCAGCTTAGGCATAGGTAGCGGTAGCACAGATACGCAGTATTTT.

The chain joins TRBV2 to TRBJ2-5; tentatively, D is TRBD1 (6 bases). This CDR3 has 16 amino acids. V was shortened by 4 bases and J by 5 bases, with 20 bases between the two germline ends. Germline-derived CDR1 and CDR2 are SNHLY and FYNNEI. The DNA for the CDR3 is TGTGCCAGCAGTGGCTCACGAGGGGGTTCCGGTGAGACCCAGTACTTC. Its protein product is CASSGSRGGSGETQYF.

In this sample, this clone turned up many times. This rearrangement joins TRBV21-1 to TRBJ1-1; the table gives TRBD1 as D, unverified against the DNA. TRBV21-1 is a known pseudogene. This CDR3 spans 15 amino acids. The CDR3 DNA reads TGTGCCAGCAGCAACAGGGGGGCGGCTAACACTGAAGCTTTCTTT. It yields the protein CASSNRGAANTEAFF.

Here the CDR3 DNA reads TGCGCCAGCAGCCCCGATACGGGAGGCCCTCAAGAGACCCAGTACTTC. Its translation is CASSPDTGGPQETQYF. The chain is built from TRBV5-1 and TRBJ2-5; 7 nucleotides align to TRBD2. Germline lookup yields CDR1 SGHRS and CDR2 YFSETQ. This CDR3 contains 16 residues. The V gene end was trimmed by 4 bases and the J gene end by 2 bases; junction bases not matched to a gene: 11.

The chain combines TRBV7-2 with TRBJ2-2; TRBD2 is a possible D gene (7 bases). Germline CDR1 and CDR2: SGHTA and FQGNSA. The CDR3 runs to 15 residues. Trimming left V 5 bases short and J 5 bases short, with 15 bases between. CDR3 residues: CASSKGEGLTGELFF. The CDR3 nucleotides are TGTGCCAGCAGCAAGGGGGAGGGTCTAACCGGGGAGCTGTTTTTT.

CDR3 bases: TGTGCCAGCAGCTTAGATAGCGGGGGGATCACCGGGGAGCTGTTTTTT. It is translated as CASSLDSGGITGELFF. The chain combines TRBV7-2 with TRBJ2-2; 10 nucleotides match TRBD2. V trimming: 1 base; J trimming: 4 bases; junction bases outside the gene matches: 3. CDR3 length: 16 amino acids. The germline V gene encodes CDR1 SGHTA and CDR2 FQGNSA.

V gene TRBV3-1 (or the pseudogene TRBV3-2) combines with J gene TRBJ2-1, with 8 bases aligning to TRBD2. CDR3 length equals 14 residues. Germline trimming cut 1 base from V and 12 bases from J; bases unmatched to any gene: 8. Germline V lookup: CDR1 LGHDT, CDR2 YNNKEL (reference sequence). This CDR3 reads CASSQAQLAVLQFF. CDR3 in DNA: TGTGCCAGCAGCCAAGCCCAACTAGCGGTCTTGCAGTTCTTC.

V is TRBV7-9 and J is TRBJ1-2; D remains ambiguous. The germline CDR1 and CDR2 sequences are SEHNR and FQNEAQ (reference sequence). Trimming removed 0 bases at V and 2 bases at J, with 7 bases between. The CDR3 is made up of 14 amino acids. This chain's CDR3 is CASSLARQNYGYTF. CDR3 nucleotide sequence: TGTGCCAGCAGCTTAGCGCGGCAGAACTATGGCTACACCTTC.